This is a list of T cell receptor beta chains from one sample in a study of blood T cell repertoires in COVID-19. Using immunoSEQ multiplex PCR, the repertoire was profiled, and TCRdb retains in-frame clones only, with some absent. Among hundreds of thousands of clones listed, roughly 84% were seen once. The sequencing sample was made of peripheral blood. The origin of the receptors is a human donor in a cohort sampled during active COVID-19. The CDR3 runs from the conserved cysteine through the conserved F or W. A D gene is named only where the DNA matches it firmly. Expanded clones are given a class, and other clones once, few, many or no size at all.

NA	TRBV24-1	once	TRBJ2-3	TGTGCCACCAGTGATACCCGCAGGCCAAACACAGATACGCAGTATTTT	CATSDTRRPNTDTQYF
TRBD2	TRBV7-6	NA	TRBJ2-7	TGTGCCAGCAGCGACCTAGCGGGAGTCTTCTACGAGCAGTACTTC	CASSDLAGVFYEQYF
NA	TRBV29-1	NA	TRBJ1-3	TGCAGCGTTGCCAGTTACTCTGGAAACACCATATATTTT	CSVASYSGNTIYF
TRBD1	TRBV2	NA	TRBJ2-3	TGTGCCAGCAGCAGGACAGGGTTCTATGATACGCAGTATTTT	CASSRTGFYDTQYF
TRBD2	TRBV6-1	once	TRBJ2-7	TGTGCCAGCAGTGAACTTACTAGCGGGCGGTCCTACGAGCAGTACTTC	CASSELTSGRSYEQYF
TRBD2	TRBV6-5	NA	TRBJ2-1	TGTGCCAGCGGAATTGGCGGGAGTTCCTACAATGAGCAGTTCTTC	CASGIGGSSYNEQFF
NA	TRBV7-9	NA	TRBJ1-4	TGTGCCAGCAGCTTAGGCGGCAGCCGACATGAAAAACTGTTTTTT	CASSLGGSRHEKLFF
NA	TRBV9	NA	TRBJ2-7	TGTGCCAGCAGCGTAAGTAGTGCGTTCCTGAATACCTACGAGCAGTACTTC	CASSVSSAFLNTYEQYF
TRBD2	TRBV19	NA	TRBJ2-3	TGTGCCAGTAGCGGGGGGGCGAAAGCTAGCACAGATACGCAGTATTTT	CASSGGAKASTDTQYF
NA	TRBV10-1	NA	TRBJ1-5	TGCGCCAGCGTGGGACCCCGGGGGGGTCAGCCCCAGCATTTT	CASVGPRGGQPQHF
NA	TRBV5-4	NA	TRBJ2-7	TGTGCCAGCAGCTTGGGTGTGGGGGCCCCGGGCGAGCAGTACTTC	CASSLGVGAPGEQYF